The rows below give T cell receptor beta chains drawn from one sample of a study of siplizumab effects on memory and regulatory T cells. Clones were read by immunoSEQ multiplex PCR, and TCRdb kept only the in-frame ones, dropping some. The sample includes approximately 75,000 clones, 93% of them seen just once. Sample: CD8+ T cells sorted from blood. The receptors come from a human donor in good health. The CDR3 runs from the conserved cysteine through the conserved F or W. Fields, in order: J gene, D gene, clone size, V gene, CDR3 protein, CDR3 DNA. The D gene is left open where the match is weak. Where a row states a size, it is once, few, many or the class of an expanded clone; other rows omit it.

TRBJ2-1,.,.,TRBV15,CATSRDRGSDNEQFF,TGTGCCACCAGCAGAGATCGGGGTAGCGACAATGAGCAGTTCTTC
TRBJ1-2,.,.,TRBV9,CASSGARGHTF,TGTGCCAGCTCAGGGGCGCGAGGCCACACCTTC
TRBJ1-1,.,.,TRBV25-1,CASSDADMTRGLTEAFF,TGTGCCAGCAGTGATGCCGACATGACTCGGGGCCTTACTGAAGCTTTCTTT
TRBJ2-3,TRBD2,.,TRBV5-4,CASSLVASGGDTQYF,TGTGCCAGCAGCTTGGTGGCTAGCGGGGGAGATACGCAGTATTTT
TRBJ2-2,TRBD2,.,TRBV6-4,CASSDRGGDTGELFF,TGTGCCAGCAGTGACCGTGGGGGGGACACCGGGGAGCTGTTTTTT
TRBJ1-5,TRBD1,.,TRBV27,CASSTGQGFNQPQHF,TGTGCCAGCAGCACGGGACAGGGTTTCAATCAGCCCCAGCATTTT
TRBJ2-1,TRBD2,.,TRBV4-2,CASSPDTGTSGYNEQFF,TGTGCCAGCAGCCCGGATACCGGGACTAGCGGTTACAATGAGCAGTTCTTC
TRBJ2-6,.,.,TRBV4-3,CASSPAGQISGANVLTF,TGCGCCAGCAGCCCCGCGGGACAAATCTCTGGGGCCAACGTCCTGACTTTC
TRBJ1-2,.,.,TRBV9,CASSVDGSYTF,TGTGCCAGCAGCGTAGACGGGAGCTACACCTTC
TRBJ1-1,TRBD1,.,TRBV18,CACSQGAWTEAFF,TGTGCCTGTTCCCAGGGGGCGTGGACTGAAGCTTTCTTT
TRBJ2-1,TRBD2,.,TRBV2,CATQWASGGDGNEQFF,TGTGCCACCCAATGGGCTAGCGGGGGGGATGGCAATGAGCAGTTCTTC
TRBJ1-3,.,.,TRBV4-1,CASSQDRWSSGNTIYF,TGCGCCAGCAGCCAAGATCGTTGGAGCTCTGGAAACACCATATATTTT
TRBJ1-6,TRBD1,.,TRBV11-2,CASSSDRAYENSPLHF,TGTGCCAGCAGCTCTGACAGGGCGTATGAGAATTCACCCCTCCACTTT
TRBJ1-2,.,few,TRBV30,CAWSGGSYGYTF,TGTGCCTGGAGTGGCGGGAGCTATGGCTACACCTTC
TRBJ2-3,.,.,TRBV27,CATYGSPGTDTQYF,TGTGCTACCTACGGCTCCCCAGGCACAGATACGCAGTATTTT
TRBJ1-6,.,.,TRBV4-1,CASSQWESSPLHF,TGCGCCAGCAGCCAATGGGAAAGTTCACCCCTCCACTTT
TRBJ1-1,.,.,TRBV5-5,CASWQADTEAFF,TGTGCCAGCTGGCAGGCGGACACTGAAGCTTTCTTT
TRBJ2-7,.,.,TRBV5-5,CASSLLDESSYEQYF,TGTGCCAGCAGCTTGCTGGATGAAAGCTCCTACGAGCAGTACTTC
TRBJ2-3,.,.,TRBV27,CASSLGATDTQYF,TGTGCCAGCAGTTTGGGGGCTACAGATACGCAGTATTTT
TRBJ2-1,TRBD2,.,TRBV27,CASTGLAGGYNEQFF,TGTGCCAGCACGGGACTAGCGGGGGGGTACAATGAGCAGTTCTTC
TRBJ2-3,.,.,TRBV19,CASALGSDTQYF,TGTGCCAGCGCACTAGGTTCGGATACGCAGTATTTT
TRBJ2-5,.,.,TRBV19,CASSIQETQYF,TGTGCCAGTAGTATTCAAGAGACCCAGTACTTC
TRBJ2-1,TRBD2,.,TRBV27,CASSLSGGDYDEQFF,TGTGCCAGCAGTCTTAGCGGGGGGGACTACGATGAGCAGTTCTTC
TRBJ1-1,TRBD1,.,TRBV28,CASSLSGGGPTEAFF,TGTGCCAGCAGTTTGTCAGGGGGCGGACCTACGGAAGCTTTCTTT
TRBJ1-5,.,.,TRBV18,CASSPEGIRDYQPQHF,TGTGCCAGCTCACCCGAGGGTATCAGGGATTATCAGCCCCAGCATTTT
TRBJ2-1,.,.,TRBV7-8,CASSSLTSAAEQFF,TGTGCCAGCAGCTCCCTGACTAGTGCGGCTGAGCAGTTCTTC
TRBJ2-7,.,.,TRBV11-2,CASSFGTMSYEQYF,TGTGCCAGCAGCTTCGGGACCATGTCCTACGAGCAGTACTTC
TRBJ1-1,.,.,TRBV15,CATSSPKTGGYEAFF,TGTGCCACCAGCAGCCCTAAAACCGGGGGTTACGAAGCTTTCTTT
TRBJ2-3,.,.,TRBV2,CASQEADTQYF,TGTGCCAGCCAGGAGGCAGATACGCAGTATTTT
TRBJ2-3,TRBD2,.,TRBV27,CASSWGGVTDTQYF,TGTGCCAGCAGTTGGGGGGGGGTCACAGATACGCAGTATTTT
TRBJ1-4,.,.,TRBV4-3,CASSQDLTNEKLFF,TGCGCCAGCAGCCAAGACCTGACTAATGAAAAACTGTTTTTT
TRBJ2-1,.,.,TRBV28,CATSIHEQFF,TGTGCCACCAGCATTCATGAGCAGTTCTTC
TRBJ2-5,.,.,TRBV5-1,CASSLGLQETQYF,TGCGCCAGCAGCTTGGGCCTCCAAGAGACCCAGTACTTC
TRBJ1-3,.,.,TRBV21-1,CASSKARGSGNTIYF,TGTGCCAGCAGCAAAGCGAGGGGCTCTGGAAACACCATATATTTT
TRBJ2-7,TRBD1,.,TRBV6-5,CASSYSTGMEQYF,TGTGCCAGCAGTTACTCGACAGGGATGGAGCAGTACTTC
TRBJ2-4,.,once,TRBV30,CAWRGDIAKNIQYF,TGTGCCTGGAGGGGAGATATAGCCAAAAACATTCAGTACTTC
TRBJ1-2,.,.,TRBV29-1,CSAGKVGYGYTF,TGCAGCGCCGGGAAGGTTGGCTATGGCTACACCTTC
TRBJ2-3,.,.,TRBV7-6,CASSLDAGLDTQYF,TGTGCCAGCAGCTTAGACGCGGGGCTAGATACGCAGTATTTT
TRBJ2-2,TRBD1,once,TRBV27,CASSLGGTGGRTGELFF,TGTGCCAGCAGTTTAGGAGGGACAGGGGGTCGAACCGGGGAGCTGTTTTTT
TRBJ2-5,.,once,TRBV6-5,CASSSGKETQYF,TGTGCCAGCAGTTCTGGGAAAGAGACCCAGTACTTC
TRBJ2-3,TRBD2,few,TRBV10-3,CAISDTAGRTDTQYF,TGTGCCATCAGTGATACAGCGGGGCGCACAGATACGCAGTATTTT
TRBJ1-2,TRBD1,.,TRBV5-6,CASSLADGQGGYGYTF,TGTGCCAGCAGCTTGGCCGACGGACAGGGAGGGTATGGCTACACCTTC
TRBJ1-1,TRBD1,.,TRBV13,CASSTGTGLTEAFF,TGTGCCAGCAGTACCGGGACAGGGCTCACTGAAGCTTTCTTT
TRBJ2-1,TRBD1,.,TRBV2,CARKSGQEYNEQFF,TGTGCCAGAAAATCGGGACAGGAGTACAATGAGCAGTTCTTC
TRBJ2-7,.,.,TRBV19,CASSPGTYEQYF,TGTGCCAGTAGTCCTGGGACCTACGAGCAGTACTTC
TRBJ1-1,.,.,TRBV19,CASSIGQTNTEAFF,TGTGCCAGTAGTATTGGACAGACGAACACTGAAGCTTTCTTT
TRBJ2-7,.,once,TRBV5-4,CASSFRDLNYEQYF,TGTGCCAGCAGCTTCCGGGACTTGAACTACGAGCAGTACTTC